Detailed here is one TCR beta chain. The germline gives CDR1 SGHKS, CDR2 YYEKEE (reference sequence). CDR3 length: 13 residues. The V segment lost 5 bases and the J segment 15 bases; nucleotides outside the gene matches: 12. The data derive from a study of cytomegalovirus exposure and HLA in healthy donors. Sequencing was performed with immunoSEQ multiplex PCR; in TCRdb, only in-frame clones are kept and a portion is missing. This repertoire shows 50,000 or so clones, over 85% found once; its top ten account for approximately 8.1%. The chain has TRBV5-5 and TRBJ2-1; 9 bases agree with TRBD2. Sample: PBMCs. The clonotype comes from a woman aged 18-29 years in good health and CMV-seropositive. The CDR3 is CASRIPGGRDGFF. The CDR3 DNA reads TGTGCCAGCAGAATTCCCGGCGGGAGGGACGGGTTCTTC.